The present T cell receptor (beta chain) was sequenced within a study of neurological immune-mediated disorders. Whole-study context: Of the 34 patients with multiple sclerosis, some 31 had relapsing-remitting MS, whereas the remaining 3 had secondary progressive MS.

Via MiXCR, TCRdb re-called the 5' RACE reads, giving one row per CDR3 protein. Here the sample spans about 82,000 distinct CDR3 sequences, just over 2.5% being singletons. Unsorted libraries came from 2 million PBMCs stored at -80 °C. Study-wide results and limits: It was HTLV-1-associated myelopathy that showed the most TCR clonal expansion, while multiple sclerosis showed the least, falling below healthy controls. The multiple sclerosis repertoire cluster was not associated with any clinical or MRI feature, with the authors stating that larger cohorts are needed.

The V end was cut by 2 bases, the J end by 0 bases, with 8 bases between. The CDR3 length is 15 residues. Ten or more counts support this clonotype. Its antigen is as yet unknown. The receptor comes from a woman under 40 with multiple sclerosis. J is TRBJ1-5 and V is TRBV12-3 or TRBV12-4, with D possibly matching TRBD1 (5 bases). Material for sequencing was PBMCs. For the CDR3, the DNA is TGTGCCAGCAGTTTAAGAGGGGATAGCAATCAGCCCCAGCATTTT. Its protein product is CASSLRGDSNQPQHF.